These 18 T cell receptor beta chains came from one sample sequenced in a study of T cell responses to AZD1222 COVID-19 vaccine. Sequenced by immunoSEQ multiplex PCR; TCRdb stores in-frame clones only, minus some. The sample includes 140,000 or so clones, roughly 90% of them seen just once. Sequences were derived from peripheral blood, sampled on day 0 of AZD1222 vaccination. All receptors come from an adult in good health.

The chain recombines TRBV19 with TRBJ1-1; D remains unclear. The CDR3 has 13 residues. Germline CDR1 is LNHDA and CDR2 is SQIVND (reference sequence). V lost 2 bases and J lost 3, with 7 bases in between. CDR3: CASSISSYTEAFF. The DNA for the CDR3 is TGTGCCAGTAGTATATCGAGTTACACTGAAGCTTTCTTT.

The J gene is TRBJ2-1, the V gene TRBV2, with 7 bases aligning to TRBD1. CDR3 size: 13 residues. Germline V lookup: CDR1 SNHLY, CDR2 FYNNEI. The ends lost 6 bases at V and 4 bases at J; junction bases unmatched: 3. Written as DNA, the CDR3 is TGTGCCAGCAGGGGGACAGAGTACAATGAGCAGTTCTTC. Protein product: CASRGTEYNEQFF. The variable domain in full, completed from reference TRBV2 and TRBJ2-1, reads EPEVTQTPSHQVTQMGQEVILRCVPISNHLYFYWYRQILGQKVEFLVSFYNNEISEKSEIFDDQFSVERPDGSNFTLKIRSTKLEDSAMYFCASRGTEYNEQFFGPGTRLTVL.

This clone was seen a few times. The chain has TRBV6-2 or TRBV6-3 and TRBJ2-2; 7 bases fit TRBD1. The CDR3 length is 13 residues. V dropped 6 bases and J dropped 6; count of bases not matched to a gene: 4. Germline CDR1 reads MNHEY; CDR2 reads SVGEGT. The CDR3 nucleotides are TGTGCCAGCAGCCGACAGGGTCCCGGGGAGCTGTTTTTT. Amino acids: CASSRQGPGELFF.

The V and J genes are TRBV9 and TRBJ2-5; 10 bases match TRBD1. This CDR3 contains 15 residues. Germline V gene data show CDR1 as SGDLS and CDR2 as YYNGEE. V shed 3 bases and J 5 bases; nucleotides not matched to a gene: 7. The CDR3 here is CASSGRTGGRETQYF. CDR3 bases: TGTGCCAGCAGCGGACGGACAGGGGGAAGGGAGACCCAGTACTTC.

The V and J genes are TRBV5-6 and TRBJ2-7, with TRBD1 matching 7 bases. The CDR3 consists of 14 residues. Trimming cost V 2 bases and J 1 base; bases outside gene matches: 3. Germline CDR1 is SGHDT and CDR2 is YYEEEE. The CDR3 DNA reads as TGTGCCAGCAGCTTCCGGGACAGATCCTACGAGCAGTACTTC. Translating gives CASSFRDRSYEQYF.

V and J are TRBV11-3 and TRBJ2-7; 7 positions agree with TRBD2. From germline, CDR1 is SGHNT and CDR2 YENEEA. The J segment lost 2 bases and the V segment lost 1 base, leaving 2 bases of the junction unmatched. The CDR3 extends over 14 amino acids. The CDR3 region has the DNA TGTGCCAGCAGCTTAGGCGGGAGCGCCTACGAGCAGTACTTC. Encoded protein: CASSLGGSAYEQYF.

The chain carries TRBV5-1 and TRBJ2-1, with 9 bases fitting TRBD1. The ends lost 1 base at V and 7 bases at J; junction bases unmatched: 6. The CDR3 is 15 amino acids. The germline CDR1 and CDR2 sequences are SGHRS and YFSETQ. The CDR3 is CASSLLQGASNEQFF. The CDR3 nucleotides are TGCGCCAGCAGCTTGCTACAGGGGGCGAGTAATGAGCAGTTCTTC.

The genes are TRBV18 and TRBJ2-4; D is possibly TRBD1 (6 bases). Trimming stripped 2 bases from V and 0 bases from J, with 14 bases between. Germline CDR1 is KGHSH and CDR2 is LQKENI. The CDR3 extends over 17 amino acids. This CDR3 reads CASSPTGHGLAKNIQYF. The CDR3 bases are TGTGCCAGCTCACCAACGGGACACGGATTAGCCAAAAACATTCAGTACTTC.

The rearrangement joins TRBV10-3 to TRBJ2-7, with D perhaps matching TRBD1 or TRBD2 (5 bases each). The CDR3 is made up of 15 amino acids. The ends were cut back, 0 bases at V and 2 bases at J, with 11 bases in the middle. Germline values: CDR1 ENHRY, CDR2 SYGVKD. CDR3 nucleotide sequence: TGTGCCATCAGTGAGTCGCAGGGAGCTACCTACGAGCAGTACTTC. Its protein is CAISESQGATYEQYF.

A single count supports this clone. This chain connects TRBV5-1 to TRBJ2-5; 12 positions match TRBD1. Per the germline V gene, CDR1 is SGHRS and CDR2 is YFSETQ. V gave up 0 bases and J gave up 5 bases; unmatched junction bases: 2. The CDR3 loop spans 15 amino acids. This CDR3 is CASSLVGTGGETQYF. The DNA of the CDR3 is TGCGCCAGCAGCTTGGTTGGGACAGGGGGCGAGACCCAGTACTTC.

The chain recombines TRBV3-1 (or the pseudogene TRBV3-2) with TRBJ1-2, with D maybe TRBD1 (6 bases). This CDR3 has 16 amino acids. Germline values: CDR1 LGHDT, CDR2 YNNKEL (reference sequence). V was cut by 0 bases and J by 7 bases, with 18 bases left in between. CDR3 sequence: CASSQEGGSPWGGYTF. The DNA for the CDR3 is TGTGCCAGCAGCCAAGAAGGGGGATCCCCTTGGGGTGGCTACACCTTC.

V gene TRBV7-6 combines with J gene TRBJ2-5; unclear D gene. Germline V gives CDR1 SGHVS, CDR2 FNYEAQ. This CDR3 spans 13 amino acids. With 0 bases removed from V and 5 bases from J, the gap between germline ends came to 7 bases. The CDR3 region has the DNA TGTGCCAGCAGCTTAGCTGCCATGGAGACCCAGTACTTC. Protein sequence: CASSLAAMETQYF.

V usage is TRBV2 and J usage is TRBJ2-7; 12 bases line up with TRBD2. V trimming: 4 bases; J trimming: 0 bases; junction bases outside the gene matches: 7. Looked up from germline, CDR1 is SNHLY and CDR2 is FYNNEI. The CDR3 is 17 amino acids. The CDR3 sequence: CASSAIGTSGYSYEQYF. CDR3 nucleotides: TGTGCCAGCAGTGCCATCGGGACTAGCGGGTACTCCTACGAGCAGTACTTC.

V is TRBV6-5 and J is TRBJ1-2; TRBD1 matches at 9 bases. The CDR3 totals 15 residues. V shed 0 bases, J shed 7 bases, and the junction held 6 bases outside the gene matches. Germline assignment: CDR1 MNHEY and CDR2 SVGAGI. CDR3 DNA: TGTGCCAGCAGTTACTCGATGGGGACAGGGTCTGGCTACACCTTC. Its protein is CASSYSMGTGSGYTF.

The chain joins TRBV7-9 to TRBJ1-3, with D unresolved. V lost 1 base, J lost 0 bases, and 4 bases lay in between. CDR1 SEHNR and CDR2 FQNEAQ come from the germline V gene (reference sequence). The CDR3 runs to 14 residues. The CDR3 coding sequence is TGTGCCAGCAGCTTAGTAAGCTCTGGAAACACCATATATTTT. Translating gives CASSLVSSGNTIYF. The full variable domain, its missing parts supplied by reference TRBV7-9 and TRBJ1-3, is DTGVSQNPRHKITKRGQNVTFRCDPISEHNRLYWYRQTLGQGPEFLTYFQNEAQLEKSRLLSDRFSAERPKGSFSTLEIQRTEQGDSAMYLCASSLVSSGNTIYFGEGSWLTVV.

This sequence joins TRBV20-1 and TRBJ1-1; D gene ambiguous. This CDR3 comprises 11 residues. The V gene's germline CDR1 is DFQATT and CDR2 SNEGSKA (reference sequence). Trimming left V 2 bases short and J 5 bases short, with 6 bases between. The CDR3 DNA reads TGCAGTGCTAGAAGACTGACTGAAGCTTTCTTT. Translation: CSARRLTEAFF.

The chain is built from TRBV6-5 and TRBJ2-2; D gene unclear. Germline lookup yields CDR1 MNHEY and CDR2 SVGAGI. The CDR3 length is 15 residues. The V gene lost 0 bases and the J gene lost 6 bases, with 11 bases spanning the gap. The CDR3 nucleotides read TGTGCCAGCAGTTACTCGAATCGGCCCGCCGGGGAGCTGTTTTTT. This gives the protein CASSYSNRPAGELFF.

This chain uses TRBV29-1 with TRBJ1-1, with 7 bases matching TRBD1. CDR3 length: 14 residues. V dropped 7 bases and J dropped 1; count of bases not matched to a gene: 9. Germline CDR1 SQVTM, CDR2 ANQGSEA. DNA of the CDR3: TGCAGCGACGGGGGTAACAGGGGGAACACTGAAGCTTTCTTT. This codes for CSDGGNRGNTEAFF.